The clone carrying this T cell receptor (beta chain) was counted only a few times. What it recognizes is unknown. The sample belongs to a study of T-cell memory formation after mild COVID-19. J was trimmed by 9 bases and V by 5 bases; bases with no gene match: 9. This CDR3 spans 14 amino acids. TCRdb processed the 5' RACE reads anew with MiXCR; each CDR3 protein has one entry. The sample contains 50,000 or so distinct CDR3 sequences, about 12% of which appear only once. Study-wide results and caveats: Contracting clones from day 15 to 85 had balanced CD4/CD8; later expanders favoured CD4+.

The J gene is TRBJ2-1, the V gene TRBV12-3 or TRBV12-4; 8 nucleotides match TRBD2. The receptor was isolated from a man in his late teens or twenties who had mild COVID-19 (a few samples of this study predate the infection). Cell type and time point are not known. Specimen: PBMCs or a T cell subset sorted from them (not recorded which). CDR3 DNA sequence: TGTGCCAGCAGTCTATTCGGGGGGGAAGGTGAGCAGTTCTTC. Its protein is CASSLFGGEGEQFF.